The TCR beta chain described here comes from a study of T cells after yellow fever vaccination. TCRdb reprocessed the 5' RACE reads with MiXCR, giving one entry per CDR3 protein. The table includes 340,000 or so distinct CDR3 sequences, under 15% detected once. The study's findings and limits: Once the booster was given, most primary-vaccination clones reappeared, at over 95% for CD4 and roughly 90% for CD8.

Of note for this clonotype: Its specificity is not known.

The sample consisted of CD4+ T cells sorted from PBMCs, taken 15 days after the yellow fever booster vaccination. This TCR was recovered from a man younger than 35 who received the YFV17D yellow fever vaccine.

The CDR3 DNA follows: TGTGCCAGCAGCTTGGAGCGCCAGCCCACAGATACGCAGTATTTT. Translated: CASSLERQPTDTQYF. V usage is TRBV5-4 and J usage is TRBJ2-3; D not resolved. V gave up 0 bases and J gave up 2 bases, with 10 bases separating them. CDR3 length equals 15 residues. Germline V gives CDR1 SGHNT, CDR2 YYREEE (reference sequence). The full variable domain, with the rest looked up from reference TRBV5-4 and TRBJ2-3, is ETGVTQSPTHLIKTRGQQVTLRCSSQSGHNTVSWYQQALGQGPQFIFQYYREEENGRGNFPPRFSGLQFPNYSSELNVNALELDDSALYLCASSLERQPTDTQYFGPGTRLTVL.